This entry describes one T cell receptor beta chain. This sample was included in a study of blood T cell repertoires in COVID-19. Repertoires were generated with immunoSEQ multiplex PCR, while TCRdb's copy carries only in-frame clones and drops some. The sample holds roughly 260,000 clones, roughly four fifths seen once. V lost 4 bases and J lost 5, with 13 bases in between. The CDR3 runs 14 residues. The germline gives CDR1 SGHRS, CDR2 YFSETQ. This rearrangement joins TRBV5-1 to TRBJ1-5; a weak D match, TRBD1 (5 bases). The specimen was peripheral blood. This sequence was found in a woman in her 70s with acute or convalescent COVID-19. The CDR3: CASSRGGGDQPQHF. The CDR3 DNA follows: TGCGCCAGCAGCCGCGGGGGAGGTGATCAGCCCCAGCATTTT. The full variable domain, rest sourced from reference TRBV5-1 and TRBJ1-5, is KAGVTQTPRYLIKTRGQQVTLSCSPISGHRSVSWYQQTPGQGLQFLFEYFSETQRNKGNFPGRFSGRQFSNSRSEMNVSTLELGDSALYLCASSRGGGDQPQHFGDGTRLSIL.